The clone carrying this T cell receptor beta chain was counted between two and nine times. This CDR3 has 13 residues. V lost 0 bases to trimming and J lost 3 bases, with 6 bases between them. CDR1 is ENHRY, CDR2 SYGVKD, per germline. The data are from a study of blood T cell repertoires in COVID-19. Study at large: Researchers got acute and convalescent COVID-19 samples from the United States, Italy and Spain. Nucleic acid was either cDNA or gDNA, and it came from T cells, B-cell-depleted T cells, or PBMCs.

Original handling: The assay estimated nucleated cells by amplifying reference gene primers. Generated by immunoSEQ multiplex PCR, the TCRdb table keeps only in-frame clones and is missing some. V and J calls and clone size come straight from that table; D and trimming were deduced from the DNA. Found here are around 14,000 clones, about 90% of them singletons; the top ten hold 8.1%. The sequencing input was peripheral blood. The receptor was isolated from a human donor in a cohort sampled during active COVID-19. This chain connects TRBV10-3 to TRBJ2-7; no reliable D call. The CDR3 spells CAISESRLYEQYF. CDR3 bases: TGTGCCATCAGTGAGTCGAGGCTCTACGAGCAGTACTTC.